This T cell receptor (beta chain) appears in the sequencing data of a study of shared clonotypes between healthy human individuals. Broader study findings: A generally larger estimated richness was seen in naive subsets than in memory subsets. The sharing of approximately 5.1% of naive CD4 clonotypes was seen across a few donors.

Germline CDR1 LGHNA, CDR2 YSLEER. Trimming at V came to 0 bases and at J to 4 bases, leaving 8 bases not matched to a gene. The CDR3 has 17 amino acids. Deep was the level used in running the assay. Data came from immunoSEQ multiplex PCR; TCRdb stores just in-frame clones and leaves some out. The sample lists some 2 million clones; over 85% were seen once. With respect to this clone: Its target is unknown.

The rearrangement links TRBV4-3 to TRBJ2-3, with 9 bases identical to TRBD1. This TCR came from a man younger than 30 in good health. The specimen sequenced was naive CD4+ T cells sorted from blood. The subset was: CD45RA+ positively selected. The CDR3, as DNA: TGCGCCAGCAGCCAAGAAAACCCAGGGACAGGGTCAGATACGCAGTATTTT. It translates to CASSQENPGTGSDTQYF.